This is a list of T cell receptor beta chains from one sample in a study of blood T cell repertoires in COVID-19. Sequenced by immunoSEQ multiplex PCR; TCRdb stores in-frame clones only, minus some. The sample comprises 300,000 to 450,000 clones, around 87% of which are singletons, and about 10% rests with the top ten. Material for sequencing was peripheral blood. Every receptor here comes from a woman aged 25 to 39 with COVID-19, enrolled during active disease. Both conserved end residues are trimmed from each CDR3.

v_call: TRBV4-1
j_call: TRBJ1-1
cdr3_aa: ASSQTAGGWRGTEAF

v_call: TRBV28
j_call: TRBJ2-2
cdr3_aa: ASRTGAGTGELF

v_call: TRBV2
j_call: TRBJ2-1
cdr3_aa: AGLGGSGWDEQF

v_call: TRBV28
j_call: TRBJ2-1
cdr3_aa: ASSASGGPENEQF

v_call: TRBV10-3
j_call: TRBJ1-1
cdr3_aa: AISVSMNTEAF

v_call: TRBV24-1
j_call: TRBJ1-1
cdr3_aa: ATRGQMNTEAF

v_call: TRBV2
j_call: TRBJ2-7
cdr3_aa: ASSYRGTEQY

v_call: TRBV3-1/TRBV3-2
j_call: TRBJ1-4
cdr3_aa: AADPWDRDEKLF

v_call: TRBV12-3/TRBV12-4
j_call: TRBJ2-2
cdr3_aa: ASSFSETGELF

v_call: TRBV28
j_call: TRBJ2-7
cdr3_aa: ASTQASGRSYEQY

v_call: TRBV6-5
j_call: TRBJ2-1
cdr3_aa: ASSRSGSSYNEQF

v_call: TRBV7-9
j_call: TRBJ2-3
cdr3_aa: ASSFLGTSGTDTQY

v_call: TRBV19
j_call: TRBJ2-5
cdr3_aa: ASSIQARETQY

v_call: TRBV21-1
j_call: TRBJ2-7
cdr3_aa: ASRSSPHYYEQY

v_call: TRBV27
j_call: TRBJ2-1
cdr3_aa: ASSFLSGSFLDEQF

v_call: TRBV15
j_call: TRBJ2-1
cdr3_aa: ATSMVSGSSYNEQF

v_call: TRBV7-9
j_call: TRBJ2-1
cdr3_aa: ASVLAGSYNEQF

v_call: TRBV4-3
j_call: TRBJ2-7
cdr3_aa: ASSQDFAGGLTYEQY

v_call: TRBV7-2
j_call: TRBJ2-1
cdr3_aa: ASSLRRASGNDEQF

v_call: TRBV3-1/TRBV3-2
j_call: TRBJ2-5
cdr3_aa: ASSQDRERGETQY

v_call: TRBV7-9
j_call: TRBJ2-7
cdr3_aa: ASSPGSLAGAEQY

v_call: TRBV19
j_call: TRBJ1-6
cdr3_aa: ASSYWDRGQDPGNSPLH

v_call: TRBV11-2
j_call: TRBJ2-2
cdr3_aa: ASSLSGSTGELF

v_call: TRBV4-2
j_call: TRBJ2-3
cdr3_aa: ASSLSGGGGDTQY

v_call: TRBV7-8
j_call: TRBJ2-2
cdr3_aa: ASSLGQLTGELF

v_call: TRBV4-3
j_call: TRBJ2-2
cdr3_aa: ASRIVAGHHGELF

v_call: TRBV5-1
j_call: TRBJ2-3
cdr3_aa: ASSLDDRAGTDTQY

v_call: TRBV12-3/TRBV12-4
j_call: TRBJ1-1
cdr3_aa: ASSLAQITEAF